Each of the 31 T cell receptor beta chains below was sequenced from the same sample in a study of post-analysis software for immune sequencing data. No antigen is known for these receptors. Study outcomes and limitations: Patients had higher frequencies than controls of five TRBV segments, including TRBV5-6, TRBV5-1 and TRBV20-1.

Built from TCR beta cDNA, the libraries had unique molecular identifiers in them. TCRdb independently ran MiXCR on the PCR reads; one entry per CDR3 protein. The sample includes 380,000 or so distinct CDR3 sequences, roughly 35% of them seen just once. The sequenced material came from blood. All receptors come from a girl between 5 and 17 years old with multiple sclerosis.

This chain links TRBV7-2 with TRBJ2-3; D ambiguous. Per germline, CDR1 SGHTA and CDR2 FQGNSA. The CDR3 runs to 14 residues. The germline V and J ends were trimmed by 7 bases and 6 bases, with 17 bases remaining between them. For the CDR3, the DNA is TGTGCCAGCACCCCCAGGACGGATGTGGATACGCAGTATTTT. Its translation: CASTPRTDVDTQYF.

The CDR3 protein is CSASSYSSTEAFF. In nucleotides, the CDR3 is TGCAGTGCTAGTTCGTATTCGTCCACTGAAGCTTTCTTT. V is TRBV20-1 and J is TRBJ1-1; D gene unclear. The germline V gene has CDR1 DFQATT and CDR2 SNEGSKA (reference sequence). V was clipped by 3 bases and J by 4 bases, with 12 bases between them. The CDR3 runs to 13 residues.

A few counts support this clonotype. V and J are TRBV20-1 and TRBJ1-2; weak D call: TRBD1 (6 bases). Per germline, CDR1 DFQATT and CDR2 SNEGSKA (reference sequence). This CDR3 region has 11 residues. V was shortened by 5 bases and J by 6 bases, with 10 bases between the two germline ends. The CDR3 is CSARGAHGYTF. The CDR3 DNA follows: TGCAGTGCTCGGGGGGCGCATGGCTACACCTTC.

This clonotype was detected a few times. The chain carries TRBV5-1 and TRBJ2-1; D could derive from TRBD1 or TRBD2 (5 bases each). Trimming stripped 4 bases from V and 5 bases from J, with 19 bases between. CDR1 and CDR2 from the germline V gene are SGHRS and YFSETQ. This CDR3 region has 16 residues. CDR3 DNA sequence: TGCGCCAGCAGCCCGGACGGTTTGGTGGGACACAATGAGCAGTTCTTC. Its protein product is CASSPDGLVGHNEQFF.

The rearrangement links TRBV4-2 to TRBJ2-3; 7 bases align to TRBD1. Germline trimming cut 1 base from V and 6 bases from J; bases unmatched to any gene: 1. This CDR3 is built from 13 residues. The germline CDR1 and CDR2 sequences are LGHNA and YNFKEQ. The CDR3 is CASSQAQGDTQYF. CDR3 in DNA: TGTGCCAGCAGCCAAGCACAGGGGGATACGCAGTATTTT.

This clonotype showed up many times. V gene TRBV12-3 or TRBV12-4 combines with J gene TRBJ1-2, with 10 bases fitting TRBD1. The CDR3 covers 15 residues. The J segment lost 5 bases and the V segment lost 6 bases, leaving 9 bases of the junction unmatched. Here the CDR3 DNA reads TGTGCCAGCAGCCCTCTGACAGGGGGCCGGTATGGCTACACCTTC. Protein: CASSPLTGGRYGYTF.

The CDR3 spells CASSLEGGPSYEQYF. The CDR3 DNA sequence: TGCGCCAGCAGCTTGGAGGGGGGGCCATCCTACGAGCAGTACTTC. The gene calls are TRBV5-1 and TRBJ2-7, with a weak D call TRBD2 (7 bases). CDR3 length: 15 amino acids. Germline CDR1 SGHRS, CDR2 YFSETQ. Trimming cost V 0 bases and J 1 base, with 11 bases left between them. The whole variable domain, filled in from reference TRBV5-1 and TRBJ2-7, reads KAGVTQTPRYLIKTRGQQVTLSCSPISGHRSVSWYQQTPGQGLQFLFEYFSETQRNKGNFPGRFSGRQFSNSRSEMNVSTLELGDSALYLCASSLEGGPSYEQYFGPGTRLTVT.

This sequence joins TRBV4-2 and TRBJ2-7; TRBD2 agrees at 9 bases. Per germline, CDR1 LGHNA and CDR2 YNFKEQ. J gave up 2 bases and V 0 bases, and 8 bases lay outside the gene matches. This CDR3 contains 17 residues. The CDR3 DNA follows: TGTGCCAGCAGCCAAGATTACAGCGGGGGGACCACCTACGAGCAGTACTTC. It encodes CASSQDYSGGTTYEQYF.

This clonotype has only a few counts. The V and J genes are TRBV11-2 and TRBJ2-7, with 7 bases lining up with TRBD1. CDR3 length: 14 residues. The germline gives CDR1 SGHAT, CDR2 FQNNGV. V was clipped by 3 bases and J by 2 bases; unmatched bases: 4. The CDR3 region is CASSLAGQAYEQYF. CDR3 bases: TGTGCCAGCAGCTTGGCTGGACAGGCCTACGAGCAGTACTTC.

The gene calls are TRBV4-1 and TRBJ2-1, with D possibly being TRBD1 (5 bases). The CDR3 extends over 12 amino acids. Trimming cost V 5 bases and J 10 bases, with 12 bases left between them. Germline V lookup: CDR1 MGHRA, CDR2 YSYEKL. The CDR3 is CASSGQSLEQFF. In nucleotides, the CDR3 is TGCGCCAGCAGCGGACAATCTCTAGAGCAGTTCTTC.

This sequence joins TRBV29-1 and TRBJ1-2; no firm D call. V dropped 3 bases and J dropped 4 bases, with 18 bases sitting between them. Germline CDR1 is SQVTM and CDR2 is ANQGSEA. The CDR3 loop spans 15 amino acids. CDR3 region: CSVEIRDGDAYGYTF. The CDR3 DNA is TGCAGCGTTGAGATAAGAGACGGGGATGCCTATGGCTACACCTTC. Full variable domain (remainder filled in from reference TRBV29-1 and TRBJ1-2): SAVISQKPSRDICQRGTSLTIQCQVDSQVTMMFWYRQQPGQSLTLIATANQGSEATYESGFVIDKFPISRPNLTFSTLTVSNMSPEDSSIYLCSVEIRDGDAYGYTFGSGTRLTVV.

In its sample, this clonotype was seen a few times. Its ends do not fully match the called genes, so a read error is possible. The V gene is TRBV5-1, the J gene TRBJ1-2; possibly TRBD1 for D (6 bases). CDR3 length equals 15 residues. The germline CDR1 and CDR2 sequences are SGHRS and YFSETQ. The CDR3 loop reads CAGSLASVGGNGYTF. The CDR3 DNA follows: TGCGCCGGCAGCTTGGCCTCGGTAGGGGGAAATGGCTACACCTTC.

The CDR3 DNA is TGTGCCAGCAGTTCCCTGGGCAGGGGGCTGGATCAGCCCCAGCATTTT. It specifies CASSSLGRGLDQPQHF. The chain is built from TRBV7-8 and TRBJ1-5; 8 bases align to TRBD1. Germline loops: CDR1 SGHVS, CDR2 FQNEAQ. CDR3 size: 16 residues. The V and J ends lost 6 bases and 5 bases, in that order; junction bases with no gene match: 12.

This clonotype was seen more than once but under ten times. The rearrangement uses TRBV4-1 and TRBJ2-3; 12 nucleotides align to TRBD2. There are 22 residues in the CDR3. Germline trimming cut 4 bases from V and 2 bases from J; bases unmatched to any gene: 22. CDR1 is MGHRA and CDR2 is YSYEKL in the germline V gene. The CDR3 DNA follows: TGCGCCAGCAGCCCGCCCTCGCGACTAGCGGGGGCCCCAACCACATACACAGATACGCAGTATTTT. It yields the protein CASSPPSRLAGAPTTYTDTQYF.

The CDR3, as DNA: TGCGCCAGCAGCTTTACGGCTAATGAGCAGTTCTTC. Protein: CASSFTANEQFF. The rearrangement links TRBV5-1 to TRBJ2-1; the D is unclear. Per germline, CDR1 SGHRS and CDR2 YFSETQ. The CDR3 has 12 residues. Trimming pared 2 bases from V and 7 bases from J, leaving 7 bases between.

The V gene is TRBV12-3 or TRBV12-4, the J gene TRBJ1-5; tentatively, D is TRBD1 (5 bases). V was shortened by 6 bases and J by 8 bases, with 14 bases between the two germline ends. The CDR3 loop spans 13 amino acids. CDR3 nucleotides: TGTGCCAGCAGAATTACAGGTCGGGAGCCCCAGCATTTT. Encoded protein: CASRITGREPQHF.

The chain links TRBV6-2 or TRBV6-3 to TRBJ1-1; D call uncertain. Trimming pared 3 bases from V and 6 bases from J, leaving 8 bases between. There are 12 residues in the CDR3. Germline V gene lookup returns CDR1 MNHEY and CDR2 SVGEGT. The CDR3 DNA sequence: TGTGCCAGCAGTTATTTGGGCCCTGAAGCTTTCTTT. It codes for CASSYLGPEAFF.

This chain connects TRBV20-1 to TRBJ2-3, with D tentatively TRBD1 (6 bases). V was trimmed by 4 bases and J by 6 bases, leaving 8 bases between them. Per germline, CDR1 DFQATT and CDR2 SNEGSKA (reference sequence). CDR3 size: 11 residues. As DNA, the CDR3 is TGCAGTGCTAAGCAGGGGGATACGCAGTATTTT. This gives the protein CSAKQGDTQYF.

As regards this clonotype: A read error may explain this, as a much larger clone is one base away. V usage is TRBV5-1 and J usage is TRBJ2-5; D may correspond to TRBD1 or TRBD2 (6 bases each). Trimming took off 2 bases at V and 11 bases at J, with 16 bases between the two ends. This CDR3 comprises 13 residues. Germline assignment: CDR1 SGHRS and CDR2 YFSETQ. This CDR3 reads CASSFIGGGEQYF. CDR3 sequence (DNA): TGCGCCAGCAGCTTCATCGGGGGCGGTGAGCAGTACTTC. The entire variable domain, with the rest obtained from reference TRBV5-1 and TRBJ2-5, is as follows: KAGVTQTPRYLIKTRGQQVTLSCSPISGHRSVSWYQQTPGQGLQFLFEYFSETQRNKGNFPGRFSGRQFSNSRSEMNVSTLELGDSALYLCASSFIGGGEQYFGPGTRLLVL.

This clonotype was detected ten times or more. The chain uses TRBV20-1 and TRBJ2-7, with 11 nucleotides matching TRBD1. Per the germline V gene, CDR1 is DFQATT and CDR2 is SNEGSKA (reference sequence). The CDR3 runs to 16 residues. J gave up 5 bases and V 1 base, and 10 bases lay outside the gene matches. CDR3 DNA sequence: TGCAGTGCTAGAGCGGGACAGGGGGTCAACAGGGACGAGCAGTACTTC. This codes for CSARAGQGVNRDEQYF.

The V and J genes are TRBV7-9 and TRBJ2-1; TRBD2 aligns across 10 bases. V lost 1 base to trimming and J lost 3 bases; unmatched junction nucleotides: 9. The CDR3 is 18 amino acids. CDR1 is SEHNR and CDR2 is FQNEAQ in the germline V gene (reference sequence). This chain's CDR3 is CASSLVFSERGGYNEQFF. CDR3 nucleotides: TGTGCCAGCAGCTTAGTATTTTCGGAGCGGGGGGGCTACAATGAGCAGTTCTTC.

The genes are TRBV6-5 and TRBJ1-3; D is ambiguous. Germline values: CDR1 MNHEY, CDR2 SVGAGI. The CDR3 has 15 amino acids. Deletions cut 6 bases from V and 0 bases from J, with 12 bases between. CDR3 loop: CASSPHGSSGNTIYF. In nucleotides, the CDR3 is TGTGCCAGCAGCCCCCATGGAAGCTCTGGAAACACCATATATTTT.

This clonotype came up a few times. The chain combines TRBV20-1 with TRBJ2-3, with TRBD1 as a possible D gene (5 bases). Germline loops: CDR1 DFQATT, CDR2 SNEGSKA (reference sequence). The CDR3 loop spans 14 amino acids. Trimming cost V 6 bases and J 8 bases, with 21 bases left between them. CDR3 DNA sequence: TGCAGTGCCCGGCCATTGGGGCCGGTAGGTACGCAGTATTTT. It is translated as CSARPLGPVGTQYF.

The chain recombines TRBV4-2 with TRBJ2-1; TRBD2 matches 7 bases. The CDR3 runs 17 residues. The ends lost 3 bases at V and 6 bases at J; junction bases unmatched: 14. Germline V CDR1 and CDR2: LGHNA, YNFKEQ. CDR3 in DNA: TGTGCCAGCAGCCAGGTACTAGCGTTCGCCGCGGGCAATGAGCAGTTCTTC. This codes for CASSQVLAFAAGNEQFF.

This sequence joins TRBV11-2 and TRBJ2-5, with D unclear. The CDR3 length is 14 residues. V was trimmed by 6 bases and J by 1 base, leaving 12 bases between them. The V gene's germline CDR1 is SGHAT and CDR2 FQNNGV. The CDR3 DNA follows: TGTGCCAGCAGTCTTTTCACGGTCCAAGAGACCCAGTACTTC. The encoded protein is CASSLFTVQETQYF.

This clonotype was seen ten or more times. CDR3 coding DNA: TGTGCCAGCAGCTTAAGTATCGGGGGCCAAGAGACCCAGTACTTC. Protein product: CASSLSIGGQETQYF. V is TRBV7-2 and J is TRBJ2-5; a weak D match, TRBD2 (6 bases). Germline lookup yields CDR1 SGHTA and CDR2 FQGNSA. The CDR3 loop spans 15 amino acids. V lost 2 bases, J lost 1 base, and 11 bases lay in between. The full variable domain, in which reference TRBV7-2 and TRBJ2-5 provide the parts outside the CDR3, is GAGVSQSPSNKVTEKGKDVELRCDPISGHTALYWYRQSLGQGLEFLIYFQGNSAPDKSGLPSDRFSAERTGGSVSTLTIQRTQQEDSAVYLCASSLSIGGQETQYFGPGTRLLVL.

The CDR3 sequence is CASSPSLVAGLNEQFF. The CDR3 nucleotides read TGCGCCAGCAGCCCTTCCTTGGTAGCGGGGCTTAATGAGCAGTTCTTC. The V and J genes are TRBV4-1 and TRBJ2-1, with 8 bases lining up with TRBD2. The V gene end was trimmed by 4 bases and the J gene end by 7 bases; junction bases not matched to a gene: 12. This CDR3 has 16 amino acids. Germline lookup yields CDR1 MGHRA and CDR2 YSYEKL.

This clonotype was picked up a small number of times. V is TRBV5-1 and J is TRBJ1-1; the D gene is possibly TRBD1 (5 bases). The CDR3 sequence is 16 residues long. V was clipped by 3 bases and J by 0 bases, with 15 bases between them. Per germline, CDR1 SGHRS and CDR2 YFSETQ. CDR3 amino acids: CASSYGGTNMNTEAFF. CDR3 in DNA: TGCGCCAGCAGCTACGGAGGGACGAACATGAACACTGAAGCTTTCTTT. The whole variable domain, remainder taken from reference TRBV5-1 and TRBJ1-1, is KAGVTQTPRYLIKTRGQQVTLSCSPISGHRSVSWYQQTPGQGLQFLFEYFSETQRNKGNFPGRFSGRQFSNSRSEMNVSTLELGDSALYLCASSYGGTNMNTEAFFGQGTRLTVV.

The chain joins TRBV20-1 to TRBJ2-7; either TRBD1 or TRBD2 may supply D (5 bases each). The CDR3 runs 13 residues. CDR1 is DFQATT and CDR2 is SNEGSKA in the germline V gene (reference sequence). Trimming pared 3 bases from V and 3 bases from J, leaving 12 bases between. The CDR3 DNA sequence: TGCAGTGCTAGCGGGGCGGGTATCTACGAGCAGTACTTC. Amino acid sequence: CSASGAGIYEQYF.

CDR3 nucleotides: TGTGCCAGCAGCGGGGTGTCCGGGGGCGATAGCTCCTACAATGAGCAGTTCTTC. Translating gives CASSGVSGGDSSYNEQFF. The chain joins TRBV7-9 to TRBJ2-1; the D gene could be TRBD1 or TRBD2 (6 bases each). This CDR3 comprises 18 residues. Germline CDR1 is SEHNR and CDR2 is FQNEAQ (reference sequence). V was trimmed by 5 bases and J by 0 bases, leaving 20 bases between them.

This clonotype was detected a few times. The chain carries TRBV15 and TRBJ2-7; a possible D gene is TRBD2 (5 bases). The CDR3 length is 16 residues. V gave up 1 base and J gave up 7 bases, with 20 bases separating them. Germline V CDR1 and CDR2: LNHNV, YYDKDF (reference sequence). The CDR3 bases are TGTGCCACCAGCAGAGGCCTCACGGGGAATTTAGTAGAGCAGTACTTC. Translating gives CATSRGLTGNLVEQYF.